This T cell receptor beta chain was found in a study of cytomegalovirus exposure and HLA in healthy donors. Findings of the study overall: Sequencing likely generated an artifact that appeared as a cluster of highly shared sequence variants.

This clone has just one count. What it recognizes is unknown. The PCR had 60 Vbeta and 13 Jbeta primers. The assay was immunoSEQ multiplex PCR, and TCRdb's table has in-frame clones only and misses some. The sample consists of 100,000 or so clones, more than 70% of them appearing once. This receptor was obtained from a male donor in good health and CMV-seropositive. The source material was PBMCs.

CDR3: CASSGPGTSGSGQETQYF. The DNA for the CDR3 is TGTGCCAGCAGTGGACCCGGGACTAGCGGGAGCGGGCAAGAGACCCAGTACTTC. The chain recombines TRBV6-1 with TRBJ2-5, with 14 bases that match TRBD2. The germline CDR1 and CDR2 sequences are MNHNS and SASEGT. This CDR3 comprises 18 residues. J was trimmed by 2 bases and V by 4 bases; bases with no gene match: 9.